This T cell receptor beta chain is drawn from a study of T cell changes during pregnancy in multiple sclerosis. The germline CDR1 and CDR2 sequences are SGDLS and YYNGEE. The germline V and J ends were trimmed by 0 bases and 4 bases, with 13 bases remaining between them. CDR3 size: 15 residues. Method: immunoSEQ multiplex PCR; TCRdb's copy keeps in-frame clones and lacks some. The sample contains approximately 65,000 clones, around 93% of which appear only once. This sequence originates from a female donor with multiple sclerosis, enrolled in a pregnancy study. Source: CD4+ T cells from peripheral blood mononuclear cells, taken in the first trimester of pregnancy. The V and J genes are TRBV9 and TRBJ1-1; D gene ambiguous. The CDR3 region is CASSVGPARGTEAFF. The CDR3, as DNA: TGTGCCAGCAGCGTAGGGCCGGCACGCGGCACTGAAGCTTTCTTT.